One and the same sample provided the 8 T cell receptor beta chains below, sequenced in a study of tissue T cells after allogeneic stem cell transplantation. Method: immunoSEQ multiplex PCR; TCRdb's copy keeps in-frame clones and lacks some. The sample shows nearly 50,000 clones, around 70% of them seen only once. Sample: sorted cells pooled from one or two spleens. The receptor set was obtained from a pool of C57BL/6 mice in good health.

In the case of this clone: Gene labels here are mouse ones. From the germline J gene comes the end of the CDR3, since the read stops 1 residue before it. This chain links TRBV13-2 with TRBJ2-7, with 8 positions matching TRBD1. Trimming removed 1 base from V and 3 bases from J; junction bases left unmatched: 3. The CDR3 consists of 14 residues. Germline CDR1 NNHNN, CDR2 SYGAGS (reference sequence). CDR3 bases read: TGTGCCAGCGGTGATAACGGACAGGGCTATGAACAGTAC. This encodes CASGDNGQGYEQY. The whole CDR3 protein is CASGDNGQGYEQYF.

As to this clone: The germline and genes are mouse ones. The sequenced fragment ends 1 residue before the CDR3 boundary, so the rest is inferred from the germline J gene. This chain joins TRBV19 and TRBJ1-1; D not resolved. The V and J ends lost 2 bases and 0 bases respectively, with 8 bases between them. Germline CDR1 is FNHDT and CDR2 is SITEND (reference sequence). The CDR3 has 14 residues. CDR3 bases read: TGTGCCAGCAGTATCGTCCAATCAAACACAGAAGTCTTC. Its protein is CASSIVQSNTEVF. The complete CDR3 sequence is CASSIVQSNTEVFF.

Concerning this clone: Each gene name is a mouse one. The read ends 1 residue before the CDR3 terminus; that terminus is restored from the germline J gene. The chain has TRBV26 and TRBJ2-4; D might be TRBD1 or TRBD2, each matching 5 bases. V gave up 6 bases and J gave up 0 bases, with 7 bases separating them. CDR3 size: 13 residues. Germline V CDR1 and CDR2: KGHPV, FQNQEV (reference sequence). CDR3: CASSRDSQNTLYF. The sequenced part of the CDR3 DNA is TGTGCCAGCAGCCGGGACAGTCAAAACACCTTGTAC.

The sample holds a few counts of this clone. Gene names are mouse gene names. With the read ending 1 residue before the CDR3 end, the germline J gene is used to fill in that end. The V call is TRBV19, the J call TRBJ1-2; D uncertain. The CDR3 length is 12 residues. V was cut by 4 bases and J by 1 base, with 5 bases left in between. Germline loops: CDR1 FNHDT, CDR2 SITEND (reference sequence). CDR3 sequence: CASSYRNSDYTF. Incomplete CDR3 DNA: TGTGCCAGCAGTTACAGAAACTCCGACTACACC.

Notes on this clone: Here the gene names and germline are mouse. The read ends 1 residue before the CDR3 terminus; that terminus is restored from the germline J gene. The V gene is TRBV12-2, the J gene TRBJ2-5; TRBD2 matches 12 bases. Trimming cost V 0 bases and J 6 bases; bases outside gene matches: 6. Germline V gene data show CDR1 as SGHLS and CDR2 as HYDKME. CDR3 length equals 16 residues. Here the CDR3 reads CASSLQDWGGGDTQYF. The part of the CDR3 DNA that was read is TGTGCCAGCTCTCTCCAAGACTGGGGGGGCGGGGACACCCAGTAC.

This clone was seen only once. The germline and genes are mouse ones. Read coverage stops 1 residue before the CDR3 terminus; the germline J gene supplies the remainder. The rearrangement uses TRBV23 and TRBJ2-5; no check of the table's D call, TRBD2, against the DNA was made. CDR1 KGHTA and CDR2 FQNQQP come from the germline V gene. CDR3 length: 16 residues. CDR3 sequence reads: CSSSHRDWGNQDTQYF. The sequenced CDR3 bases are TGCTCCAGCAGTCACCGGGACTGGGGTAACCAAGACACCCAGTAC.

Turning to this clone: All gene names here are mouse names. From the germline J gene comes the end of the CDR3, since the read stops 1 residue before it. The chain recombines TRBV17 with TRBJ2-5; 12 bases are a match to TRBD1. The CDR3 runs to 14 residues. V shed 5 bases and J 5 bases; nucleotides not matched to a gene: 2. The germline V gene has CDR1 MNHDT and CDR2 YYDKIL. CDR3 residues: CASSGDRGRDTQYF. The part of the CDR3 DNA that was read is TGTGCTAGCAGTGGGGACAGGGGGCGAGACACCCAGTAC.

A remark on this clone: Gene names are mouse gene names. Read coverage stops 1 residue before the CDR3 terminus; the germline J gene supplies the remainder. The chain couples TRBV16 to TRBJ2-5, with D perhaps TRBD2 (6 bases). The V and J ends lost 3 bases and 6 bases respectively, with 10 bases between them. The CDR3 consists of 13 residues. Germline V gene lookup returns CDR1 SGHSA and CDR2 FRNQAP. Partial CDR3 DNA: TGTGCAAGCAGCTTGGGGCTGGGGGACACCCAGTAC. This gives the protein CASSLGLGDTQY. In full, the CDR3 is CASSLGLGDTQYF.